Sequencing of this T cell receptor beta chain was carried out in a study of OX40 agonist ivuxolimab in advanced cancers. The wider study: Patients assigned to dose escalation were diagnosed with hepatocellular carcinoma, melanoma, renal cell or head and neck cancer. Findings and caveats of the study: At doses 0.1 to 3.0 mg/kg, CD4+ and CD8+ clones expanded.

CDR1 is SGHDT and CDR2 is YYEEEE in the germline V gene. This CDR3 contains 13 residues. With 4 bases removed from V and 9 bases from J, the gap between germline ends came to 16 bases. Sequencing used immunoSEQ multiplex PCR; TCRdb keeps in-frame clones, though not all of them. The table includes around 36,000 clones, 70% to 85% detected once. Enrollment shut out patients with autoimmune disease history or systemic immunosuppression. Remarks on this clone: Its antigen is unknown.

This chain joins TRBV5-6 and TRBJ1-1; perhaps TRBD1 as D (6 bases). The TCR sequence derives from an adult with an advanced solid tumor such as melanoma, head and neck, liver or kidney cancer. The source material was CD4+ or CD8+ T cells sorted from blood, sampled in a trial of the OX40 agonist ivuxolimab. The CDR3, as DNA: TGTGCCAGCAGCAGCGCAGGGGCCCGGCAAGCTTTCTTT. Translation gives CASSSAGARQAFF.